The present TCR beta chain was sequenced within a study of blood T cells in healthy people across ages. V was clipped by 4 bases and J by 4 bases, with 19 bases between them. The germline gives CDR1 MGHRA, CDR2 YSYEKL. This CDR3 contains 17 residues. On this clonotype itself: No antigen is known for it.

A second PCR, run for roughly 7 to 12 cycles, used a sample-barcoded 5' primer plus a J-beta primer mix. A template-switch adaptor with 12 random nucleotides tagged each cDNA molecule. From the 5' RACE reads, TCRdb called clonotypes with MiXCR, one entry per CDR3 protein. This sample has roughly 1.4 million distinct CDR3 sequences; roughly 59% occur once, and the top ten carry approximately 7%. Regarding the study as a whole: The study found TCR beta diversity correlated strongly with naive T cell percentage.

This clonotype was obtained from a young man in good health. Material for sequencing was blood. This chain uses TRBV4-1 with TRBJ2-2; possible D gene TRBD1, 6 bases. The CDR3 bases are TGCGCCAGCAGCCCCATGACTGGACAGAAAGGCACCGGGGAGCTGTTTTTT. This gives the protein CASSPMTGQKGTGELFF.